What follows is one TCR beta chain and its context. The target antigen is unknown. This record belongs to a study of memory CD4+ T cells and cytomegalovirus serostatus. V was pared by 0 bases and J by 9 bases, with 6 bases of the junction left unmatched. The CDR3 runs 14 residues. Germline CDR1 reads SGHRS; CDR2 reads YFSETQ. Whole-study findings and limits: Of 150 to 200 reported CMV TCRbeta sequences, roughly 67 were found in memory CD4+ repertoires.

The sort gate was single viable CD3+CD4+CD8-CD45RO+ cells for memory CD4+ T cells. Donors' CMV status reflects serum IgG against pp150, pp28, p38, p52. CD4+ T cells were isolated by positive magnetic selection. The protocol was immunoSEQ multiplex PCR, while the TCRdb copy is restricted to in-frame clones and leaves out a portion. The repertoire has 27,000 or so clones, around 72% of them found once; the top ten carry 0.68%. The V and J genes are TRBV5-1 and TRBJ2-5; TRBD2 matches 9 bases. This sequence originates from an adult in good health and CMV-seronegative. Sequencing used memory CD4+ T cells from blood. Here the CDR3 reads CASSLDAGGSAQYF. In DNA form, the CDR3 reads TGCGCCAGCAGCTTGGACGCGGGGGGGTCTGCCCAGTACTTC.